The clone carrying this T cell receptor beta chain was found a few times. V was trimmed by 10 bases and J by 2 bases, leaving 11 bases between them. Germline V lookup: CDR1 SEHNR, CDR2 FQNEAQ (reference sequence). This CDR3 has 13 residues. MiXCR, applied by TCRdb to the 5' RACE reads, yields one record per CDR3 protein. The sample has more than 400,000 distinct CDR3 sequences, roughly 15% seen once. The entry originates in a study of identical twins. This sample also belongs to another study, concerning yellow fever vaccine responses in identical twins.

The chain carries TRBV7-9 and TRBJ2-2; D gene ambiguous. Material for sequencing was CD4+ T cells sorted from blood. This sequence was found in a woman aged 18-30 years in good health. CDR3 amino acids: CATGRINTGELFF. The CDR3 region has the DNA TGTGCCACAGGACGGATCAACACCGGGGAGCTGTTTTTT. Filled out from reference TRBV7-9 and TRBJ2-2, the complete variable domain reads DTGVSQNPRHKITKRGQNVTFRCDPISEHNRLYWYRQTLGQGPEFLTYFQNEAQLEKSRLLSDRFSAERPKGSFSTLEIQRTEQGDSAMYLCATGRINTGELFFGEGSRLTVL.